The source of this T cell receptor (beta chain) is a study of CD8 T cells in Susac syndrome. Germline CDR1 SGDLS, CDR2 YYNGEE. The V and J ends lost 0 bases and 8 bases respectively, with 9 bases between them. The CDR3 runs 13 residues. Sequencing of TCR beta drew on CD8+ and CD4+ T cells from blood. The patients serving as multiple sclerosis controls were treatment-naive. They had stable or active relapsing-remitting disease and fulfilled revised McDonald criteria. While CD8+ and CD4+ T cells were isolated negatively, TEMRA cells were enriched by FACS. After extraction with the RNeasy kit, roughly 0.5 to 1 ug of the RNA was reverse transcribed using random hexamers. Multiplex immunoSEQ PCR targeted 54 Vbeta and 13 Jbeta TCR beta segments. TCRdb used MiXCR to reprocess the immunoSEQ multiplex PCR reads, holding one entry per CDR3 protein. The sample includes about 80,000 distinct CDR3 sequences, about 91% of them seen just once.

This clonotype originated in a human donor with multiple sclerosis. The sequenced material came from CD8+ T cells from PBMCs. This chain connects TRBV9 to TRBJ2-1, with a tentative D call TRBD2 (6 bases). The CDR3 loop reads CASSVGGEDEQFF. CDR3 nucleotides: TGTGCCAGCAGCGTAGGGGGGGAGGATGAGCAGTTCTTC. Full variable domain (rest looked up from reference TRBV9 and TRBJ2-1): DSGVTQTPKHLITATGQRVTLRCSPRSGDLSVYWYQQSLDQGLQFLIQYYNGEERAKGNILERFSAQQFPDLHSELNLSSLELGDSALYFCASSVGGEDEQFFGPGTRLTVL.